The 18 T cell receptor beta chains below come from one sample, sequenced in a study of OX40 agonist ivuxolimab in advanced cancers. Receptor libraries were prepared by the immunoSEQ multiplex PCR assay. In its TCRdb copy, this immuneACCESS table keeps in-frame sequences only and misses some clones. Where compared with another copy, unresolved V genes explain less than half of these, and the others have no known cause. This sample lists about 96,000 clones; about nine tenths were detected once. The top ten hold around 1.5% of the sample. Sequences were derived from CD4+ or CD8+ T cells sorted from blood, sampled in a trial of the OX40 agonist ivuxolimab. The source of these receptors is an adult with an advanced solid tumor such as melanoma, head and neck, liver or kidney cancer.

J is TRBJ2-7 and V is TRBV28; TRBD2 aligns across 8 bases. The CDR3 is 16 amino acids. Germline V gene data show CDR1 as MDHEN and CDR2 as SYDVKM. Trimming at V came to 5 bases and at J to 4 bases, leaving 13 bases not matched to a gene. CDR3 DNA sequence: TGTGCCAGCAGTCATACTTTCCGACTAGCGAAATACGAGCAGTACTTC. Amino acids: CASSHTFRLAKYEQYF.

The CDR3 coding sequence is TGTGCCAGCAGCTTAGCAGGGGACGAGCAGTACTTC. This sequence encodes CASSLAGDEQYF. V usage is TRBV11-3 and J usage is TRBJ2-7, with D perhaps TRBD1 (6 bases). V was shortened by 1 base and J by 5 bases, with 6 bases between the two germline ends. Germline values: CDR1 SGHNT, CDR2 YENEEA. This CDR3 is 12 amino acids long.

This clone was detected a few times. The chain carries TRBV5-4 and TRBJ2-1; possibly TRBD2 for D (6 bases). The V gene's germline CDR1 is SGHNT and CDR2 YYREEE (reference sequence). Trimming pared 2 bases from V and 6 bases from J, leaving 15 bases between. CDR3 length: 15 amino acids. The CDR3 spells CASSLDPSGANEQFF. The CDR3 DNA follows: TGTGCCAGCAGCTTAGATCCTTCGGGAGCCAATGAGCAGTTCTTC.

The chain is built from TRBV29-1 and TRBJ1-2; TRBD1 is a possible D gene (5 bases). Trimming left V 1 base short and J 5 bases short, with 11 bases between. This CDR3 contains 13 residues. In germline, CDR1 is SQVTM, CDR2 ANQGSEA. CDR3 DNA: TGCAGCGTTGAAGGCGCCGGGGGGTATGGCTACACCTTC. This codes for CSVEGAGGYGYTF.

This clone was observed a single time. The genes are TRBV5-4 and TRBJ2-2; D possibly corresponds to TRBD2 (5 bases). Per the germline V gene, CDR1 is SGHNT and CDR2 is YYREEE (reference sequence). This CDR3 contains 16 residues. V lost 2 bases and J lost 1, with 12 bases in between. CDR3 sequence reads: CASSFGVGRNTGELFF. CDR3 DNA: TGTGCCAGCAGCTTCGGGGTCGGGCGGAACACCGGGGAGCTGTTTTTT. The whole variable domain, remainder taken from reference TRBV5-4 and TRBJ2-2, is ETGVTQSPTHLIKTRGQQVTLRCSSQSGHNTVSWYQQALGQGPQFIFQYYREEENGRGNFPPRFSGLQFPNYSSELNVNALELDDSALYLCASSFGVGRNTGELFFGEGSRLTVL.

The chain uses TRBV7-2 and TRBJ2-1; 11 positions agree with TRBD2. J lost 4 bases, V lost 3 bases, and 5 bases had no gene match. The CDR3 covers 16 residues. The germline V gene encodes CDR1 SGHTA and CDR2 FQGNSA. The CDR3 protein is CASSLFGTSGYNEQFF. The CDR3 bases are TGTGCCAGCAGCTTGTTTGGGACTAGCGGATACAATGAGCAGTTCTTC.

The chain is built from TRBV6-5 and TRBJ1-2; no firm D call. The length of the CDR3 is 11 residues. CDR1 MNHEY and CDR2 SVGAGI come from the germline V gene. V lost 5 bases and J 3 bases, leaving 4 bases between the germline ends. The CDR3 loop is CASSGDYGYTF. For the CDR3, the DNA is TGTGCCAGCAGTGGCGACTATGGCTACACCTTC.

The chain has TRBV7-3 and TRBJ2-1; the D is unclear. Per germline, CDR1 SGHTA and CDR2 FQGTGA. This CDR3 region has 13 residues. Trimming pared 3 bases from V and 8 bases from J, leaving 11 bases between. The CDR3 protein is CASSLLGPDEQFF. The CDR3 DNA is TGTGCCAGCAGCTTGCTAGGGCCGGATGAGCAGTTCTTC. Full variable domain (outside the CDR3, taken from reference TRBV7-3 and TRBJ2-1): GAGVSQTPSNKVTEKGKYVELRCDPISGHTALYWYRQSLGQGPEFLIYFQGTGAADDSGLPNDRFFAVRPEGSVSTLKIQRTERGDSAVYLCASSLLGPDEQFFGPGTRLTVL.

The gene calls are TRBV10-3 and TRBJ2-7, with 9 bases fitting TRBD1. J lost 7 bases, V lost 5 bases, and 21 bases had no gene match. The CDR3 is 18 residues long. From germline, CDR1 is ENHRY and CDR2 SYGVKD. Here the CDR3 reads CAISRPGQGVSTDREQYF. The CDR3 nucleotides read TGTGCCATCAGTCGGCCGGGACAGGGAGTCTCTACGGACAGGGAGCAGTACTTC.

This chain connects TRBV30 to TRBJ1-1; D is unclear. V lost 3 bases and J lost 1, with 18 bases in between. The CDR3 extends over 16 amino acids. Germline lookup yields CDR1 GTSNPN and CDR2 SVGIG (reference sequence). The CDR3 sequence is CAWSPGPIPRNTEAFF. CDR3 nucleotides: TGTGCCTGGAGCCCAGGACCTATCCCGCGGAACACTGAAGCTTTCTTT.

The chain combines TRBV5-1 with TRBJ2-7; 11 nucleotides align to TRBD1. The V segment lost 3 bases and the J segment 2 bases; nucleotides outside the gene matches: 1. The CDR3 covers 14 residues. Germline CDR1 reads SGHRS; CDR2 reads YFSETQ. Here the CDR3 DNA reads TGCGCCAGCAGCTCGGGACAGGGGGCCTACGAGCAGTACTTC. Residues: CASSSGQGAYEQYF.

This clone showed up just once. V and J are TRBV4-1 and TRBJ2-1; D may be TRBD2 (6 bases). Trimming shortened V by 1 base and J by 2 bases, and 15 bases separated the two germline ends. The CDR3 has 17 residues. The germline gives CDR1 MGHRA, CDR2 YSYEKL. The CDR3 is CASSQARGGVTYNEQFF. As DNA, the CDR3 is TGCGCCAGCAGCCAAGCCCGCGGCGGGGTCACCTACAATGAGCAGTTCTTC.

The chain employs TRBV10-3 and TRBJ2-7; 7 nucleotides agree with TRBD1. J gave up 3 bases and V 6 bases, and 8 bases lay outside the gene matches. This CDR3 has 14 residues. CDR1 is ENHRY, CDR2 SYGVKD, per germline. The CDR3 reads CAIRGDRAVYEQYF. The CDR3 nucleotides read TGTGCCATCAGGGGAGACAGGGCGGTCTACGAGCAGTACTTC.

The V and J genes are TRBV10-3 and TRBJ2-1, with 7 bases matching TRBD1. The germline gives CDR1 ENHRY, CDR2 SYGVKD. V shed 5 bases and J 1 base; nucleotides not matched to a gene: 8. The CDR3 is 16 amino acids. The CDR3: CAISTDRVGSYNEQFF. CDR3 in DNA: TGTGCCATCAGTACTGACAGGGTCGGTTCCTACAATGAGCAGTTCTTC.

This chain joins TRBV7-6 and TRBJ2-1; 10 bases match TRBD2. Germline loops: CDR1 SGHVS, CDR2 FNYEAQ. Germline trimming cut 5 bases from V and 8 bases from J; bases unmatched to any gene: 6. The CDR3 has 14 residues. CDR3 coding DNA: TGTGCCAGCAGCGTACCTAGCGGGAGTGATGAGCAGTTCTTC. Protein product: CASSVPSGSDEQFF.

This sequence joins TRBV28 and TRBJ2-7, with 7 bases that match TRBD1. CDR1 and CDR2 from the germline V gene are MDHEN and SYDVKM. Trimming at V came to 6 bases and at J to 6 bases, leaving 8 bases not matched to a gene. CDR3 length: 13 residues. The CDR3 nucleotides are TGTGCCAGCAGGGCACAGGGGCCGCGCGAGCAGTACTTC. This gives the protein CASRAQGPREQYF.

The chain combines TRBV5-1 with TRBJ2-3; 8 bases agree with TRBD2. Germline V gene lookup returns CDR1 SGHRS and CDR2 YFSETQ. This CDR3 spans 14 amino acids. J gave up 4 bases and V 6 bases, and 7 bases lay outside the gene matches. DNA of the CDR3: TGCGCCAGCAAGCGGGAGTGGGAGTCAGATACGCAGTATTTT. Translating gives CASKREWESDTQYF. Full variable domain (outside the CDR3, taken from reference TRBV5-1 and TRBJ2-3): KAGVTQTPRYLIKTRGQQVTLSCSPISGHRSVSWYQQTPGQGLQFLFEYFSETQRNKGNFPGRFSGRQFSNSRSEMNVSTLELGDSALYLCASKREWESDTQYFGPGTRLTVL.

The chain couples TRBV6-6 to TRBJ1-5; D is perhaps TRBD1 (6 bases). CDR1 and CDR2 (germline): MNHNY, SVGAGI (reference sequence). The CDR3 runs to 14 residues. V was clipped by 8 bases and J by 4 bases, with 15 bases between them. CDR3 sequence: CASLRDTANQPQHF. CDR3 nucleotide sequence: TGTGCCAGCCTCCGGGACACGGCGAATCAGCCCCAGCATTTT.